This section outlines one T cell receptor beta chain sequence together with its context. What it binds is unknown. The sample is drawn from a study of cytomegalovirus exposure and HLA in healthy donors. Study findings and constraints: Rare TCR sequences dominated, though some public TCRs recurred in many donors.

PCR primers comprised 60 Vbeta and 13 Jbeta primers. Profiled with immunoSEQ multiplex PCR; TCRdb holds only in-frame clones, not every one. The sample has a few hundred thousand clones, around 80% seen once; the top ten hold around 0.33%. The CDR3 has 16 residues. With 0 bases removed from V and 0 bases from J, the gap between germline ends came to 13 bases. Germline loops: CDR1 SGHRS, CDR2 YFSETQ. Each donor was healthy, and each was a bone marrow donor. The chain has TRBV5-1 and TRBJ2-7; D possibly corresponds to TRBD1 (6 bases). The receptor was isolated from a girl aged 2 to 9 in good health and CMV-seronegative. The sample comprised PBMCs. The CDR3 coding sequence is TGCGCCAGCAGCTTGGCCGTAGGGGGTTCCTCCTACGAGCAGTACTTC. Amino acids: CASSLAVGGSSYEQYF. The full variable domain, in which reference TRBV5-1 and TRBJ2-7 provide the parts outside the CDR3, is KAGVTQTPRYLIKTRGQQVTLSCSPISGHRSVSWYQQTPGQGLQFLFEYFSETQRNKGNFPGRFSGRQFSNSRSEMNVSTLELGDSALYLCASSLAVGGSSYEQYFGPGTRLTVT.